This TCR beta chain was retrieved from a study of monozygotic twins with inflammatory bowel disease. With the 5' RACE reads reprocessed, TCRdb shows one record per CDR3 protein and no DNA. This sample contains fewer than 150,000 distinct CDR3 sequences. CDR3 length: 14 amino acids. Germline lookup yields CDR1 DFQATT and CDR2 SNEGSKA (reference sequence). The sequence derives from a human donor with ulcerative colitis or Crohn's disease, or a healthy co-twin of an affected twin (not recorded which). The sample taken for sequencing was blood. The V call is TRBV20-1, the J call TRBJ1-2. Here the CDR3 reads CSALHGVANYGYTF.